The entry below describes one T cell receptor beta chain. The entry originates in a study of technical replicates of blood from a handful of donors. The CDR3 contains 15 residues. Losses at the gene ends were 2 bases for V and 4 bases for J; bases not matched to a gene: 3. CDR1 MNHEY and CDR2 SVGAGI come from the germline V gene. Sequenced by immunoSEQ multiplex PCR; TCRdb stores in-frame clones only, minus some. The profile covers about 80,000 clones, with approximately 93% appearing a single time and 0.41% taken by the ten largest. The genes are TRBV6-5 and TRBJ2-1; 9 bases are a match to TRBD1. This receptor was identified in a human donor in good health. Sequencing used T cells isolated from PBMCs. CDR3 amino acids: CASSYGTGMYNEQFF. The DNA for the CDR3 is TGTGCCAGCAGTTACGGGACAGGGATGTACAATGAGCAGTTCTTC.